Following are 11 T cell receptor beta chains from one sample sequenced in a study of CD8+ T cells in alopecia areata. cDNA reverse transcribed from extracted RNA served as the sequencing template. Method: immunoSEQ multiplex PCR; TCRdb's copy keeps in-frame clones and lacks some. The data show about 210,000 clones, about 64% seen once. Sample treatment: oral pan-JAK inhibitor, 5-10 mg twice daily. Specimen: CD4+ T cells sorted from blood, collected at week 4, from a patient treated with tofacitinib. The receptors derive from a human donor with alopecia areata.

J is TRBJ1-4 and V is TRBV4-1; TRBD1 might be the D (5 bases). The CDR3 spans 17 residues. The germline gives CDR1 MGHRA, CDR2 YSYEKL. Trimming stripped 5 bases from V and 0 bases from J, with 16 bases between. CDR3 DNA sequence: TGCGCCAGCAGCTACCCGGCCCGGGGCACAACTAATGAAAAACTGTTTTTT. Encoded protein: CASSYPARGTTNEKLFF.

The V and J genes are TRBV5-6 and TRBJ2-3; maybe TRBD2 (6 bases). The CDR3 runs 15 residues. Trimming removed 0 bases from V and 0 bases from J, with 8 bases in between. Per germline, CDR1 SGHDT and CDR2 YYEEEE. In nucleotides, the CDR3 is TGTGCCAGCAGCTTGGTTAGCGGTAGCACAGATACGCAGTATTTT. Protein sequence: CASSLVSGSTDTQYF.

CDR3 coding DNA: TGCGCCAGCAGTCAGCCCGGGACTAGCGGGGGGGCCGGAGATACGCAGTATTTT. This encodes CASSQPGTSGGAGDTQYF. The chain is built from TRBV23-1 and TRBJ2-3, with TRBD2 identical over 16 bases. TRBV23-1 is recorded as an ORF, its role being uncertain. The CDR3 sequence is 18 residues long. V shed 3 bases, J shed 5 bases, and the junction held 8 bases outside the gene matches.

The chain recombines TRBV10-3 with TRBJ1-1; unclear D gene. V dropped 7 bases and J dropped 1 base, with 7 bases sitting between them. The CDR3 contains 12 residues. CDR1 and CDR2 (germline): ENHRY, SYGVKD. CDR3 region: CAIKQTNTEAFF. In DNA, the CDR3 is TGTGCCATCAAACAGACGAACACTGAAGCTTTCTTT.

The rearrangement links TRBV5-1 to TRBJ1-2, with 8 bases matching TRBD1. The trim removed 4 bases at V and 4 bases at J, leaving 9 bases unmatched. The germline gives CDR1 SGHRS, CDR2 YFSETQ. The CDR3 has 15 amino acids. The CDR3 here is CASSQAGQGLYGYTF. The DNA for the CDR3 is TGCGCCAGCAGCCAAGCAGGACAGGGACTCTATGGCTACACCTTC.

The rearrangement uses TRBV5-1 and TRBJ2-2; 8 nucleotides line up with TRBD1. Germline lookup yields CDR1 SGHRS and CDR2 YFSETQ. V shed 4 bases and J 6 bases; nucleotides not matched to a gene: 5. The CDR3 length is 14 residues. CDR3 protein: CASSPDREAGELFF. In DNA form, the CDR3 reads TGCGCCAGCAGCCCGGACAGGGAGGCCGGGGAGCTGTTTTTT.

The chain links TRBV7-8 to TRBJ1-1; TRBD1 agrees at 7 bases. The CDR3 extends over 15 amino acids. With 8 bases clipped from V and 1 base from J, the junction kept 10 bases outside the gene matches. Germline values: CDR1 SGHVS, CDR2 FQNEAQ. The CDR3 spells CASGRTGPGNTEAFF. For the CDR3, the DNA is TGTGCCAGCGGGAGGACAGGCCCGGGGAACACTGAAGCTTTCTTT.

This clone was seen a handful of times. V is TRBV7-2 and J is TRBJ2-7, with TRBD2 matching 10 bases. The CDR3 extends over 14 amino acids. The germline gives CDR1 SGHTA, CDR2 FQGNSA. Unmatched junction bases numbered 7, after V lost 7 bases and J lost 4 bases. The CDR3 region is CASTQAGGPYEQYF. CDR3 coding DNA: TGTGCCAGCACCCAAGCGGGGGGGCCGTACGAGCAGTACTTC.

This chain joins TRBV30 and TRBJ2-3; 9 bases line up with TRBD1. Trimming removed 6 bases from V and 2 bases from J; junction bases left unmatched: 6. This CDR3 contains 14 residues. CDR1 is GTSNPN, CDR2 SVGIG, per germline (reference sequence). Here the CDR3 reads CACGDRDLTDTQYF. CDR3 bases: TGTGCCTGCGGGGACAGGGACCTCACAGATACGCAGTATTTT.

This chain uses TRBV4-1 with TRBJ1-1, with D perhaps matching TRBD1 (5 bases). This CDR3 has 18 residues. CDR1 is MGHRA and CDR2 is YSYEKL in the germline V gene. Trimming took 1 base from V and 1 from J, leaving 19 bases between them. The CDR3 bases are TGCGCCAGCAGCCAAGCCCTTCCTACGGGACCGACGAACACTGAAGCTTTCTTT. It specifies CASSQALPTGPTNTEAFF.

The V call is TRBV5-1, the J call TRBJ2-5; 11 bases agree with TRBD2. The CDR3 runs to 15 residues. Per the germline V gene, CDR1 is SGHRS and CDR2 is YFSETQ. After removal of 5 bases from V and 0 bases from J, the junction contained 3 bases not matched to a gene. The CDR3 coding sequence is TGCGCCAGCAGGCCTAGCGGGGGGAACCAAGAGACCCAGTACTTC. This codes for CASRPSGGNQETQYF.